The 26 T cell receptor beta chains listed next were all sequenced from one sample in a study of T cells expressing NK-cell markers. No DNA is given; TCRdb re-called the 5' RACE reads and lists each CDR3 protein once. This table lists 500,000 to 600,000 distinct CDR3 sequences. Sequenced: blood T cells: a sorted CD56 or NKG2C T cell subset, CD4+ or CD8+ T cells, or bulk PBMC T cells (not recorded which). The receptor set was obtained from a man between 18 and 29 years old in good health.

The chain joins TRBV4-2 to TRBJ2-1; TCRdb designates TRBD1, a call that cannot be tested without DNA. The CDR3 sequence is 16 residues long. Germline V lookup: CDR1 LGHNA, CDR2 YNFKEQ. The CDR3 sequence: CASSPEAGDLNNEQFF.

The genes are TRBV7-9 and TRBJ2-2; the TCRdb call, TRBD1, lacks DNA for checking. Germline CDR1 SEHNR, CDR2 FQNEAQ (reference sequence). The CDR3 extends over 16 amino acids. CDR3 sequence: CASSPRQETNTGELFF.

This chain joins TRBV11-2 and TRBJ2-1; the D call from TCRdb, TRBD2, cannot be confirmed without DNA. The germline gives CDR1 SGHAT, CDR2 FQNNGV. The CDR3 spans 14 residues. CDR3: CASSLDGTSFEQFF.

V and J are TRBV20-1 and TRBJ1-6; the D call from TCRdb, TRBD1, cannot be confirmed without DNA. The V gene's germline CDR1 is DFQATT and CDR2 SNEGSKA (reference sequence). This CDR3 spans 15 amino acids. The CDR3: CSAREMGQGDSPLHF.

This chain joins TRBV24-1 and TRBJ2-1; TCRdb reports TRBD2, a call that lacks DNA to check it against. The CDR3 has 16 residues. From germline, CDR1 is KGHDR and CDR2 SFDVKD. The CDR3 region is CATSDPSAGANNEQFF.

CDR3 protein: CASSPKRSYNEQFF. The rearrangement uses TRBV7-9 and TRBJ2-1. Germline-derived CDR1 and CDR2 are SEHNR and FQNEAQ (reference sequence). This CDR3 has 14 residues. Combining the CDR3 with reference TRBV7-9 and TRBJ2-1 gives the whole variable domain DTGVSQNPRHKITKRGQNVTFRCDPISEHNRLYWYRQTLGQGPEFLTYFQNEAQLEKSRLLSDRFSAERPKGSFSTLEIQRTEQGDSAMYLCASSPKRSYNEQFFGPGTRLTVL.

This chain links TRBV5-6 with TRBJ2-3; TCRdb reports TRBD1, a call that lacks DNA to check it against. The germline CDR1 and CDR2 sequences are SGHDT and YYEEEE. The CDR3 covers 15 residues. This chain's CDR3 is CASSFRQGLTDTQYF.

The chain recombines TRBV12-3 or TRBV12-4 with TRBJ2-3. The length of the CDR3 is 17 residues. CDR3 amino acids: CASSELIGDLNADTQYF.

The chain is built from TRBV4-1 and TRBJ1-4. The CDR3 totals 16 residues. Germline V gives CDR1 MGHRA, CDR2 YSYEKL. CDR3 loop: CASSQVGPKGGEKLFF.

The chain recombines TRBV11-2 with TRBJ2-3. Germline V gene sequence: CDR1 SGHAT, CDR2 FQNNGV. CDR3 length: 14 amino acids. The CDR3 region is CASSYSGRSHTQYF.

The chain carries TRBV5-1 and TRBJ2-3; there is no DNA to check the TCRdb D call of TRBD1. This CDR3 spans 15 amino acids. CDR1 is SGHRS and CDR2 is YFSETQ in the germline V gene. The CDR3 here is CASSLGDSVTDTQYF.

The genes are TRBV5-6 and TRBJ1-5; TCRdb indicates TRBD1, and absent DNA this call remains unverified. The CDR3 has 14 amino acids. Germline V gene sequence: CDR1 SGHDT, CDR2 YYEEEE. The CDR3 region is CASSPNRGNQPQHF.

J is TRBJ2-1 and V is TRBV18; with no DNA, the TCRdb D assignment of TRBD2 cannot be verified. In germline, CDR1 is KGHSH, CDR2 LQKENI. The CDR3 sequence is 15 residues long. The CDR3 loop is CASRKGLAGGDEQFF.

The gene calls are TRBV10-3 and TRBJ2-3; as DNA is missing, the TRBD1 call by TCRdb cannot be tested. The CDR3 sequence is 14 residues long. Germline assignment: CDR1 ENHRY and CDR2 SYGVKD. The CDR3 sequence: CATGARGDTDTQYF.

CDR3 amino acids: CASSTTGEFYNEQFF. The chain has TRBV5-1 and TRBJ2-1; checking the TCRdb D call of TRBD2 is not possible without DNA. The CDR3 has 15 amino acids. Per germline, CDR1 SGHRS and CDR2 YFSETQ.

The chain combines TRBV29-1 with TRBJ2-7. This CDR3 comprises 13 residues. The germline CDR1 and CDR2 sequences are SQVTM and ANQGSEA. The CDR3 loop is CSGYLQDSYEQYF.

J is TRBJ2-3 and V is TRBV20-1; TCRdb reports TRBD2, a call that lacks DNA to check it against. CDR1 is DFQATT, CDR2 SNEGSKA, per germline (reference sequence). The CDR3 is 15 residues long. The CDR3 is CSARRTSGRSDTQYF.

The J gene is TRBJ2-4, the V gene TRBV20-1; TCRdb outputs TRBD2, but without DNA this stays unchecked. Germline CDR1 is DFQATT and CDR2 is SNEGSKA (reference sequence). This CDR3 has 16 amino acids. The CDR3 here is CSASRVVGAGGNIQYF.

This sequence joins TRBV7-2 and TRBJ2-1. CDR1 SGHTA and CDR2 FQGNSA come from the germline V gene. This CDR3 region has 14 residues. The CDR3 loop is CASSLSQSYNEQFF.

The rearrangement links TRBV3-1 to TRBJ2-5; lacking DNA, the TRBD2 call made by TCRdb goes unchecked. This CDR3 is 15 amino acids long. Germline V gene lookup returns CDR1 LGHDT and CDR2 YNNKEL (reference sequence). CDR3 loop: CASSQVGEGEETQYF.

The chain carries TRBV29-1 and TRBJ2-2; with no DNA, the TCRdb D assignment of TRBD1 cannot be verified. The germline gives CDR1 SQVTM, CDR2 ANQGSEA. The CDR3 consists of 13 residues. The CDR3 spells CSVSSQGTGELFF.

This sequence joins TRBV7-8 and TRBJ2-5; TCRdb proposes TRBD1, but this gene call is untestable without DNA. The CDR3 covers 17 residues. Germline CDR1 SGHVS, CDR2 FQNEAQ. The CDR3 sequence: CASSPTTGTARQETQYF.

Here the CDR3 reads CASSQDVGKIGGYTF. The chain recombines TRBV14 with TRBJ1-2. The CDR3 is 15 amino acids. Germline CDR1 SGHDN, CDR2 FVKESK.

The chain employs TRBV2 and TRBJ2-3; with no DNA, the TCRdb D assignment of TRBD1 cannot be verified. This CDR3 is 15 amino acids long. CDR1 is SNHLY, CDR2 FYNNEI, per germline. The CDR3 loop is CASSRDRTSTDTQYF.

The CDR3 here is CASSTTGHPFQETQYF. V is TRBV12-3 or TRBV12-4 and J is TRBJ2-5; no DNA is available, so the TRBD1 call from TCRdb remains unchecked. This CDR3 contains 16 residues.

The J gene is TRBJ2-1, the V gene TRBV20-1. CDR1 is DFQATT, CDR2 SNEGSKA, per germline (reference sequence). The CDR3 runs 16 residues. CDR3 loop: CSARGVGLASYNEQFF.